This passage covers 3 T cell receptor beta chains from one sample sequenced in a study of beta chain features in type 1 diabetes. Expressed TCRB transcripts were sequenced because the entire RNA isolate underwent reverse transcription. Assay used: immunoSEQ multiplex PCR; TCRdb lists only in-frame clones, some missing. In the table there are under 800,000 clones, about 14% of which are singletons. What was sequenced was naive CD4+ T cells from blood. These receptors were collected from a man aged 18-30 years in good health.

This clone was found a few times. This sequence joins TRBV25-1 and TRBJ1-1; D is unresolved. Per germline, CDR1 MGHDK and CDR2 SYGVNS. V lost 4 bases, J lost 1 base, and 7 bases lay in between. CDR3 size: 13 residues. CDR3: CASSAGSNTEAFF. CDR3 sequence (DNA): TGTGCCAGCAGTGCCGGGTCGAACACTGAAGCTTTCTTT.

This clone was seen only a few times. The chain combines TRBV28 with TRBJ2-2; no clear D. The length of the CDR3 is 13 residues. Trimming removed 2 bases at V and 6 bases at J, with 7 bases between. From germline, CDR1 is MDHEN and CDR2 SYDVKM. The CDR3 DNA sequence: TGTGCCAGCAGTTTACGGGTTCCCGGGGAGCTGTTTTTT. It codes for CASSLRVPGELFF.

The rearrangement uses TRBV14 and TRBJ2-7; D might be TRBD2 (5 bases). In germline, CDR1 is SGHDN, CDR2 FVKESK. Trimming cost V 1 base and J 0 bases, with 10 bases left between them. The CDR3 is 15 residues long. For the CDR3, the DNA is TGTGCCAGCAGCCAAGGAGGGAGTAGCTCCTACGAGCAGTACTTC. Encoded protein: CASSQGGSSSYEQYF.